Reported below is one T cell receptor beta chain. As yet, its antigen is unknown. The junction differs from germline at one of its ends, possibly a read error. This CDR3 region has 15 residues. The germline V gene has CDR1 SSHAT and CDR2 FNYEAQ (reference sequence). Clones were read by immunoSEQ multiplex PCR, and TCRdb kept only the in-frame ones, dropping some. This repertoire shows about 120,000 clones, about 86% found once; its top ten account for less than 3.5%. The data belong to a study of T cell responses to AZD1222 COVID-19 vaccine. Overall study findings and caveats: Breadth and depth of Spike-specific TCRs rose after two AZD1222 doses. CD4 TCRs covered the whole spike, strongest at regions 160-218 and 743-854. Among spike-specific TCRs, nearly half reportedly target unmutated variant regions.

This sequence joins TRBV7-7 and TRBJ1-3; 9 bases are a match to TRBD1. The source is an adult who received the AZD1222 COVID-19 vaccine. Sequences were derived from peripheral blood, sampled 28 days after the second AZD1222 dose. The CDR3 reads CASSPGTGTGNTIYF. In nucleotides, the CDR3 is TGTGCTAGCAGCCCCGGGACAGGGACGGGAAACACCATATATTTT.